These 28 T cell receptor delta chains were all obtained from the same sample, sequenced in a study of gamma-delta T cells after stem cell transplantation. TCRdb reanalyzed the RT-PCR reads using CATT. The sample lists about 2,600 delta-chain clones, about 25% seen once, with around 7% in the top ten. The sample comprised gamma-delta T cells. These receptors were taken from a human donor. It is not recorded whose cells these are; they may come from a transplant donor.

With regard to this clone: A clone one base away is much larger, so this may be a read error. This chain links TRDV2 with TRDJ1; 7 nucleotides align to TRDD3. The CDR3 consists of 18 residues. V lost 0 bases, J lost 4 bases, and 16 bases stayed unmatched. The germline gives CDR1 GEAIGNYY, CDR2 EKD. In DNA form, the CDR3 reads TGTGCCTGTGACACCGGTACTGGGGTATACTTGCCGGACGATAAACTCATCTTT. Encoded protein: CACDTGTGVYLPDDKLIF.

This chain connects TRDV2 to TRDJ1; D gene uncertain. Germline values: CDR1 GEAIGNYY, CDR2 EKD. CDR3 length: 14 amino acids. V was clipped by 0 bases and J by 8 bases, with 15 bases between them. The CDR3 protein is CACDTTAETKKLIF. CDR3 bases: TGTGCCTGTGACACCACCGCGGAGACCAAGAAACTCATCTTT.

V gene TRDV1 combines with J gene TRDJ2; TRDD3 agrees at 10 bases. The CDR3 is 20 amino acids. The ends lost 1 base at V and 8 bases at J; junction bases unmatched: 19. Germline V gene data show CDR1 as TSWWSYY and CDR2 as QGS. CDR3 in DNA: TGTGCTCTTGGGGAACCACAAACACGCGGGGGATACGCAAGTTCCGCACAACTCTTCTTT. Encoded protein: CALGEPQTRGGYASSAQLFF.

The sample holds a few counts of this clone. Since a much larger clone is just one base distant, this may be a read error. Other nucleotide sequences from this sample produce the same CDR3. The genes are TRDV2 and TRDJ1; 8 bases match TRDD3. The CDR3 runs 14 residues. Germline assignment: CDR1 GEAIGNYY and CDR2 EKD. CDR3 residues: CACDSLGDTDKLIF. The CDR3 nucleotides read TGTGCCTGTGACTCCCTGGGGGACACCGATAAACTCATCTTC.

A word on this clone: Only one base separates this from a far larger clonotype, so it likely reflects a read error. The chain links TRDV2 to TRDJ1; 9 bases agree with TRDD3. Germline lookup yields CDR1 GEAIGNYY and CDR2 EKD. CDR3 length: 15 residues. The CDR3 nucleotides are TGTGCCTGTGACACCGTGGGGATACGGACGGATAACCTCATCTTT. This translates into CACDTVGIRTDNLIF.

This clone was seen a handful of times. Given a much more abundant clone one base away, this may be a read error. This chain connects TRDV1 to TRDJ1, with D possibly being TRDD3 (7 bases). The CDR3 spans 24 residues. V lost 2 bases and J lost 0, with 37 bases in between. Germline V gene sequence: CDR1 TSWWSYY, CDR2 QGS. CDR3 protein: CALGEDPTKFTGEYATLYTDKLIF. CDR3 nucleotide sequence: TGTGCTCTTGGGGAAGATCCTACCAAATTTACTGGGGAATACGCAACCCTATACACCGATAAACTCATCTTT.

This clone is medium-sized in the sample. In DNA, the CDR3 is TGTGCTCTTGGGGAACTCTCCTGGACACTGGGAGCACAACTCTTCTTT. Translated: CALGELSWTLGAQLFF. The chain recombines TRDV1 with TRDJ2; TRDD3 is a possible D gene (6 bases). Germline CDR1 is TSWWSYY and CDR2 is QGS. The CDR3 is 16 amino acids. Trimming removed 0 bases at V and 7 bases at J, with 15 bases between.

For this clone: A much larger clonotype is one base distant, so this may be a read error. Within the sample, other DNA sequences also encode this same CDR3. The V and J genes are TRDV2 and TRDJ3; D uncertain. Germline V lookup: CDR1 GEAIGNYY, CDR2 EKD. The CDR3 runs to 16 residues. CDR3 loop: CACDTVGSWDTRQMFF. The CDR3 DNA follows: TGCGCCTGTGACACCGTGGGCTCCTGGGACACCCGACAGATGTTTTTC.

As to this clone: This may come from a read error, since a much larger clone is one base off. The rearrangement uses TRDV2 and TRDJ1; 10 positions match TRDD3. The CDR3 is 14 residues long. Germline lookup yields CDR1 GEAIGNYY and CDR2 EKD. V trimming: 3 bases; J trimming: 9 bases; junction bases outside the gene matches: 9. The CDR3 nucleotides are TGTGCCTGTGACGGACTGGGGGATGAGGAAGAACTCATCTTT. Its protein is CACDGLGDEEELIF.

A remark on this clone: Being one base from a much bigger clone, this may be a read error. J is TRDJ1 and V is TRDV2, with D perhaps TRDD3 (6 bases). CDR3 size: 13 residues. Germline assignment: CDR1 GEAIGNYY and CDR2 EKD. In DNA form, the CDR3 reads TGTGCCTGTGACTTGGGGGGGGCCGATAAACCCATCTTT. It yields the protein CACDLGGADKPIF.

In the case of this clone: Just one base apart from a much larger clone, this may be a read error. The chain joins TRAV29/DV5 to TRDJ1, with D maybe TRDD2 (7 bases). There are 18 residues in the CDR3. Looked up from germline, CDR1 is NSMFDY and CDR2 is ISSIKDK. Trimming pared 4 bases from V and 7 bases from J, leaving 32 bases between. CDR3 nucleotide sequence: TGTGCAGCATGCTCTAGCTTTTCCTACGGTGGATACTCTCCTAAACTCATCTTT. This encodes CAACSSFSYGGYSPKLIF.

This clone came up a few times. A read error is possible here, since a much larger clone lies one base away. CDR3 nucleotide sequence: TGTGCCTGTGACACCGTGATATTCGGGGTGACCCAGACCGATAAACTCATCTTT. It encodes CACDTVIFGVTQTDKLIF. The chain employs TRDV2 and TRDJ1; D is ambiguous. The V gene's germline CDR1 is GEAIGNYY and CDR2 EKD. CDR3 length: 18 amino acids. Trimming removed 0 bases at V and 2 bases at J, with 21 bases between.

Comment on this clone: One end of the junction is discordant with germline, which a read error may explain. The chain couples TRDV1 to TRDJ1, with 12 bases identical to TRDD3. The CDR3 covers 23 residues. Germline V CDR1 and CDR2: TSWWSYY, QGS. The CDR3 is CALGELRGALPLGDTGYTDKHIF. CDR3 DNA sequence: TGTGCTCTTGGGGAACTAAGAGGGGCCCTTCCTCTGGGGGATACGGGGTACACCGATAAACACATCTTT.

Of note for this clone: A much larger clone sits a single nucleotide away, making a read error possible. The chain links TRDV1 to TRDJ2, with a possible D match to TRDD2 (5 bases). Trimming removed 6 bases at V and 4 bases at J, with 33 bases between. The V gene's germline CDR1 is TSWWSYY and CDR2 QGS. CDR3 length: 21 amino acids. The CDR3 reads CALGRIFPPVLWFGGTAQLFF. The CDR3 nucleotides are TGTGCTCTTGGTAGAATCTTTCCTCCCGTACTGTGGTTCGGAGGGACAGCACAACTCTTCTTT.

For this clone: Just one base apart from a much larger clone, this may be a read error. This chain connects TRDV2 to TRDJ3; weak D call: TRDD3 (5 bases). The germline V gene has CDR1 GEAIGNYY and CDR2 EKD. The CDR3 sequence is 18 residues long. Trimming took off 0 bases at V and 2 bases at J, with 13 bases between the two ends. DNA for the CDR3: TGTGCCTGTGACACCGTTCACTGGAGAGCCTGGGACACCCGACAGATGTTTTTC. It translates to CACDTVHWRAWDTRQMFF.

This clone was detected only a few times. A much more abundant neighbour one base away suggests this may be a read error. The chain uses TRDV2 and TRDJ1; 12 nucleotides line up with TRDD3. Germline V CDR1 and CDR2: GEAIGNYY, EKD. The CDR3 covers 19 residues. CDR3: CACDLRYWGIPLRGDKLTF. CDR3 DNA: TGTGCCTGTGACCTCCGCTACTGGGGGATACCCCTTAGGGGCGATAAACTCACCTTT.

By frequency in the sample, this clone is large. Different DNA sequences within this sample yield the same CDR3. The V and J genes are TRDV3 and TRDJ1, with D possibly matching TRDD3 (5 bases). Germline CDR1 is TVYSNPD and CDR2 is GDNSRS (reference sequence). Trimming removed 2 bases from V and 0 bases from J, with 34 bases in between. The CDR3 consists of 21 residues. CDR3 loop: CAFLTEEPKLGPGGYTDKLIF. The CDR3, as DNA: TGTGCCTTTTTAACTGAGGAGCCGAAACTAGGCCCCGGGGGGTACACCGATAAACTCATCTTT.

A note on this clone: A single base separates this from a much larger clone, so it may be a read error. The chain employs TRDV2 and TRDJ1; a weak D match, TRDD3 (6 bases). This CDR3 contains 15 residues. Germline values: CDR1 GEAIGNYY, CDR2 EKD. In DNA, the CDR3 is TGTGCCTGTAACACCGTGGGCGGGGGAACCGATAAACTCATCTTT. Translated, it gives CACNTVGGGTDKLIF.

As regards this clone: This probably arose from a read error, given a far larger clone one base away. This sample includes further DNA sequences coding for the same CDR3. This chain uses TRDV2 with TRDJ1; D gene uncertain. This CDR3 has 19 residues. Looked up from germline, CDR1 is GEAIGNYY and CDR2 is EKD. The DNA for the CDR3 is TGTGCCTGTGACACAGTTGGAGGTTCCACCGAGCGTTACACCGACAAACTCATCTTT. The encoded protein is CACDTVGGSTERYTDKLIF.

As regards this clone: This clone may be a read error of a much larger clone one base away. This chain joins TRDV2 and TRDJ1; D perhaps matches TRDD3 (6 bases). The germline V gene has CDR1 GEAIGNYY and CDR2 EKD. The germline V and J ends were trimmed by 0 bases and 2 bases, with 21 bases remaining between them. The CDR3 has 18 residues. DNA of the CDR3: TGTGCCTGTGACACCGTGCTATTCGGGGGGACCCAGACCGATAAACTCATCTTT. Amino acids: CACDTVLFGGTQTDKLIF.

This clone qualifies as large (0.1 to 1%). Other DNA sequences from this sample encode an identical CDR3 as well. The chain recombines TRDV2 with TRDJ3; no clear D. CDR3 length: 15 amino acids. Germline-derived CDR1 and CDR2 are GEAIGNYY and EKD. V lost 4 bases and J lost 1, with 7 bases in between. The CDR3 region is CACDRPSWDTRQMFF. In DNA form, the CDR3 reads TGTGCCTGTGATCGACCTTCCTGGGACACCCGACAGATGTTTTTC.

In the case of this clone: A much larger clone is a single base away; this may be a read error. This chain connects TRAV29/DV5 to TRDJ1; 7 bases line up with TRDD2. This CDR3 is built from 15 residues. The trim removed 2 bases at V and 1 base at J, leaving 8 bases unmatched. Germline CDR1 and CDR2: NSMFDY and ISSIKDK. CDR3 sequence: CAARTFLRSTDKLIF. As DNA, the CDR3 is TGTGCAGCAAGGACCTTCCTCCGGTCCACCGATAAACTCATCTTT.

This clone ranks as medium-sized. Different DNA sequences within this sample yield the same CDR3. This chain connects TRDV3 to TRDJ1; TRDD3 agrees at 12 bases. Per germline, CDR1 TVYSNPD and CDR2 GDNSRS (reference sequence). The CDR3 sequence is 16 residues long. V gave up 1 base and J gave up 0 bases; unmatched junction bases: 6. The CDR3: CAFNTGGYLYTDKLIF. Written as DNA, the CDR3 is TGTGCCTTTAACACTGGGGGATACCTGTACACCGATAAACTCATCTTT.

There are a few counts of this clone. This may stem from a read error, because a much larger clone lies one nucleotide away. V usage is TRDV1 and J usage is TRDJ1, with 12 bases identical to TRDD3. Germline V lookup: CDR1 TSWWSYY, CDR2 QGS. Trimming removed 4 bases from V and 10 bases from J; junction bases left unmatched: 25. The CDR3 consists of 20 residues. The CDR3, as DNA: TGTGCTCTTGGGGGACTCCCTGCACGGGGCCTGGGGGATACGCATTTGGGACTCATCTTT. Translated: CALGGLPARGLGDTHLGLIF.

On this clone: The identical CDR3 is also encoded by other nucleotide sequences in the sample. The chain employs TRDV1 and TRDJ1; 8 nucleotides match TRDD3. The CDR3 totals 18 residues. After removal of 7 bases from V and 7 bases from J, the junction contained 23 bases not matched to a gene. From germline, CDR1 is TSWWSYY and CDR2 QGS. The CDR3 sequence is CALALSPFWGKTAAKLIF. The CDR3 nucleotides are TGTGCTCTTGCTCTCAGTCCCTTCTGGGGGAAAACCGCGGCTAAACTCATCTTT.

A word on this clone: A read error may produce the germline difference seen at one junction end. At the DNA level, this CDR3 is encoded by other sequences in the same sample as well. J is TRDJ1 and V is TRDV1; TRDD3 matches 11 bases. The CDR3 is 20 amino acids. Germline V gene sequence: CDR1 TSWWSYY, CDR2 QGS. The CDR3 coding sequence is TGTGCTCTTGGGGAACTTAGGAGTCTACTGGGGGATATTTACACCGATAAACTCATCTTC. Amino acids: CALGELRSLLGDIYTDKLIF.

Concerning this clone: This likely reflects a read error, since a far larger clone is one base away. The V and J genes are TRDV2 and TRDJ2; 7 nucleotides line up with TRDD3. Looked up from germline, CDR1 is GEAIGNYY and CDR2 is EKD. V shed 3 bases, J shed 4 bases, and the junction held 22 bases outside the gene matches. The CDR3 contains 20 residues. This chain's CDR3 is CACDPLPFNLGIGATAQLFF. CDR3 bases: TGTGCCTGTGACCCGCTTCCCTTTAACTTGGGGATAGGTGCGACAGCACAACTCTTCTTT.

A remark on this clone: A read error may be the cause here, since a much bigger clone is one base away. This same CDR3 is encoded by further DNA sequences in the sample. The CDR3, as DNA: TGTGCTCTTGGGGAACCTAAGCCCCCGGGACTACCACTTAACCTCTGGGGGACCTACACCGATAAACTGATCTTT. Amino acids: CALGEPKPPGLPLNLWGTYTDKLIF. The chain carries TRDV1 and TRDJ1; 8 nucleotides align to TRDD3. CDR1 is TSWWSYY and CDR2 is QGS in the germline V gene. The CDR3 has 25 amino acids.